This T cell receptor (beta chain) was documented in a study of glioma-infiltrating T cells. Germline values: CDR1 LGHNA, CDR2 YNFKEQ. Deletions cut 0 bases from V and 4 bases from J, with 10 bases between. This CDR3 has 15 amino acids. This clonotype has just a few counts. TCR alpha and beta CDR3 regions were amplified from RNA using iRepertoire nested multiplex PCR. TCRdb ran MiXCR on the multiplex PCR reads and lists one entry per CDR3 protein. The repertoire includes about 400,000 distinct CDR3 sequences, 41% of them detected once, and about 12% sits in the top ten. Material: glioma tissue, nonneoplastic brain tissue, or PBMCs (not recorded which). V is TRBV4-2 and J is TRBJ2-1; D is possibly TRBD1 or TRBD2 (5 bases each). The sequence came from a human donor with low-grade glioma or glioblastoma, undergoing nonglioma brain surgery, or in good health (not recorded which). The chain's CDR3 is CASSQDGTEYNEQFF. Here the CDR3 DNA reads TGTGCCAGCAGCCAAGATGGGACGGAATACAATGAGCAGTTCTTC.